This T cell receptor beta chain was captured in a study of regulatory T cells in long-lasting Graves disease. Study observations and caveats: Persistent disease showed a preference for TRBV28, TRBJ1-2 and TRBJ2-5.

Investigators prepared the TCR beta libraries by applying iRepertoire HTBI primers and Arm-PCR of CDR3 regions. TCRdb re-derived calls from the multiplex PCR reads in MiXCR, one entry per CDR3 protein. The profile shows 400,000 to 450,000 distinct CDR3 sequences, around 15% of them singletons. This clonotype was recorded many times. Its antigen remains unknown. There are 14 residues in the CDR3. Deletions cut 7 bases from V and 12 bases from J, with 21 bases between. The germline V gene has CDR1 SEHNR and CDR2 FQNEAQ (reference sequence). Time point reported: newly diagnosed GD, antithyroid drugs for less than 3 months. Isolated PBMC RNA provided the starting material for the TCR library. This same sample was also taken into another study, of T cells in Graves' hyperthyroidism and ophthalmopathy.

This chain uses TRBV7-9 with TRBJ1-4; tentative D call: TRBD1 (6 bases). This clonotype was sampled from a woman aged 25 to 39 with Graves disease. The starting material was peripheral blood mononuclear cells (PBMCs), obtained at new diagnosis, from a patient treated with antithyroid drugs. Here the CDR3 reads CASTDRTDSLELFF. As DNA, the CDR3 is TGTGCCAGCACCGATCGGACAGACTCCTTGGAACTGTTTTTT.